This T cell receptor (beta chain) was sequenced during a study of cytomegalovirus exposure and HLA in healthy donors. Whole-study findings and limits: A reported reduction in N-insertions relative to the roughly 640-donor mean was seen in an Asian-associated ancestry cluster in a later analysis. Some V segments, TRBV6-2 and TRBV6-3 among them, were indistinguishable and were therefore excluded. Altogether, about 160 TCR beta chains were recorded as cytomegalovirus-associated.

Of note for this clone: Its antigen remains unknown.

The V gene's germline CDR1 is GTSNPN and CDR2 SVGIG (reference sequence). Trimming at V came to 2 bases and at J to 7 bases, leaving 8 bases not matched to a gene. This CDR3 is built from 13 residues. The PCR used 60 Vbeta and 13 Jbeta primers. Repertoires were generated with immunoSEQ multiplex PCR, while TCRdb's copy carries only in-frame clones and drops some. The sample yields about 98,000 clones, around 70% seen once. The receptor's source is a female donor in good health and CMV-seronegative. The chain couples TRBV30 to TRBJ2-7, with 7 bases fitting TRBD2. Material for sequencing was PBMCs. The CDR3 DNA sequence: TGTGCCTGGAGTCGGACTGGGGGGGGAGAGCAGTACTTC. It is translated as CAWSRTGGGEQYF.